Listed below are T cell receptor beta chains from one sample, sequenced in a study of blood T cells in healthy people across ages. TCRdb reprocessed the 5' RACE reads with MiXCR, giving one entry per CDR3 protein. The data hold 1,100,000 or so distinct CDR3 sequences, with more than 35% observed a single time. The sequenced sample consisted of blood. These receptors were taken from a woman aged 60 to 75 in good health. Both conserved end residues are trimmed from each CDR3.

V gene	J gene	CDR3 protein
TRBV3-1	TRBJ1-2	ASSQRSTNYGYT
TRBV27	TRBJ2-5	ASSRTRTGDAETQY
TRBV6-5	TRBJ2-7	ASKPALAGWYEQY
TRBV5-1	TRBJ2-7	ASRRDSTTYEQY
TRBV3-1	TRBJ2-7	ASSQGGGSYEQY
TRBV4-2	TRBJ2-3	ASSPGTSGRPDLFRDTQY
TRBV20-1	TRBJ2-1	SAPQRNNEQF
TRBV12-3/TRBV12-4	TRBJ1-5	ASSRGRVGQPQH
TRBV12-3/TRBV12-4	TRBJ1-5	ASSSTQNQPQH
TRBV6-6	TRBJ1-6	ASTPFWGDSPLH
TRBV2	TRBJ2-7	ASSASGQSSYEQY
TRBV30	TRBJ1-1	AWRETGGTEAF
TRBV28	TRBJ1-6	ASGANSPLH
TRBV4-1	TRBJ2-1	ASSHKGLDSYNEQF
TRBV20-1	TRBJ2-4	SAFDTSGRRGGEQY
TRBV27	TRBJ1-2	ASSLRPGESYGYT
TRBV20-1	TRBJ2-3	SARDGRLAGDPTQY
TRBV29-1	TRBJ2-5	SVAGTDPDFETQY
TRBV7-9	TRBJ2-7	ASSFPEGIAYEQY
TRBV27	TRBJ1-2	VSSPRIRRGLGYGYT
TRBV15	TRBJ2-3	ATSRASGGDTQY
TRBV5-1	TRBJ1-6	ASSLGNRGSYNSPLH
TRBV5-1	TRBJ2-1	ASSLPGLAPYNEQF
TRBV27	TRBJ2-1	ASKVLGTGTNNEQF
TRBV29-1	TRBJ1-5	SVVLARGQDQPQH
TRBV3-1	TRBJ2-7	ASSRTSGLGNYEQY
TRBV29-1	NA	SVVAGGVYEQY
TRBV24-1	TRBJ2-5	ATSPRAHQETQY
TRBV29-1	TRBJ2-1	SVEGQGPQF
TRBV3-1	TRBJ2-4	ASSQDFLGGAKNIQY
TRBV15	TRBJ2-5	ATSGHRGLQETQY
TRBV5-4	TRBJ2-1	ASSSSGGYNEQF
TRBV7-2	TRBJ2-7	ASSLDGPSGSLEQY
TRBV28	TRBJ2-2	ASSPTRPGTSVWVVRGELF
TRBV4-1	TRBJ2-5	ASSSLPRETQY
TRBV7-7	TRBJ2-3	ASSYRLADTDTQY
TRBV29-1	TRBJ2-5	SGRRLRETQY
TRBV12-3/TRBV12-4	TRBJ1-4	ASSRGQSATNEKLF
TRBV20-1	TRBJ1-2	SADHRTGGYT
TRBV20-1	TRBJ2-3	SARLRLASTDTQY
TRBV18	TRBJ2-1	ASSPRDLASEQF
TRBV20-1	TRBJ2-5	SARDTGPETQY
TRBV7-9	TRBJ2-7	ASSLGTLSYEQY
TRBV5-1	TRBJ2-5	ASTNAETQY
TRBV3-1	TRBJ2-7	ASSPPGQGPEQY
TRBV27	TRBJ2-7	TSSSTTESYEQY
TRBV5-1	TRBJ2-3	AGSPTGGGWDTQY
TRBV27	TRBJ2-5	ASSPHDTQETQY
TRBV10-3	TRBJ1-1	VIRETGASEAF